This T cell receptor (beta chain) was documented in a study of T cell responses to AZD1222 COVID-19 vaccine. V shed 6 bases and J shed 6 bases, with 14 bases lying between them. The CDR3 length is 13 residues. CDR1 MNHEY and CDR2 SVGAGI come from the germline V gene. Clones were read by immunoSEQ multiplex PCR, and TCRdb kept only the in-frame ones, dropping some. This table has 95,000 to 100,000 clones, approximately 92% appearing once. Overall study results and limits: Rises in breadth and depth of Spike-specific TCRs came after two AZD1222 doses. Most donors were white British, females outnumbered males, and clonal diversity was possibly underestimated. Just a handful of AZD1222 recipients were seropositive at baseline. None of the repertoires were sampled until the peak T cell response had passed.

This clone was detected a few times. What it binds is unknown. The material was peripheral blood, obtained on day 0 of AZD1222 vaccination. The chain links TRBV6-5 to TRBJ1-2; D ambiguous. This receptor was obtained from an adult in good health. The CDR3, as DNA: TGTGCCAGCAGCCTGGACGGCCGACATGGCTACACCTTC. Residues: CASSLDGRHGYTF.